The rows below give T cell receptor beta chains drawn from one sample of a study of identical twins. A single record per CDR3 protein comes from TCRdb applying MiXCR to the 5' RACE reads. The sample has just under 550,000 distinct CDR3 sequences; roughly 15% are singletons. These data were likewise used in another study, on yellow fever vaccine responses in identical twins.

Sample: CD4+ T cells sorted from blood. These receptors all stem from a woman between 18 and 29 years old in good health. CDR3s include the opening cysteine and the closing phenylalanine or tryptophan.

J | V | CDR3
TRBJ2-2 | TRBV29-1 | CSGGSFANTGELFF
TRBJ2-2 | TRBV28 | CASSFLDRDTGELFF
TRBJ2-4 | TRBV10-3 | CAIKAGEAKNIQYF
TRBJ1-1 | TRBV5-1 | CASSNAGGTEAFF
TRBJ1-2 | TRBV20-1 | CSAKGEVTGYTF
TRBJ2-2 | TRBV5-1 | CASSPNRGDTGELFF
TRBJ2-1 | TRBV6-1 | CASSHLTGTGLYNEQFF
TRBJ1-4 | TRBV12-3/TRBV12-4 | CASSPTSALATNEKLFF
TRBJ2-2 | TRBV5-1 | CASSLAHQRTGELFF
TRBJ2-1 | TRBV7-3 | CASSPDRGRKFF
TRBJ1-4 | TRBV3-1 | CASSLQQGAREKLFF
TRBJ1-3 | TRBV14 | CASSQERGTKGNTIYF
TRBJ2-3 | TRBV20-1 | CSAGTSGRARADTQYF
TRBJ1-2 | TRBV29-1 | CSVGGVDREANYGYTF
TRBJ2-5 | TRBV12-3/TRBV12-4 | CASSSPAQVAEIQYF
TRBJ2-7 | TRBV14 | CASSQGARSYEQYF
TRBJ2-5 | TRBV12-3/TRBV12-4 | CASTPTGRGETQYF
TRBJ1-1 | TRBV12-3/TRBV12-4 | CASSPLPGSGAFF
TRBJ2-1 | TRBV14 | CASSHLDRPHEQFF
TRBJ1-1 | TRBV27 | CASSPLGQGYLRAFF
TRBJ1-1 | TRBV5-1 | CASSLGQMNTEAFF
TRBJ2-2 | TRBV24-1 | CATSDPTSERLGELFF
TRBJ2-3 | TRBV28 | CASRDSKGPAVDTQYF
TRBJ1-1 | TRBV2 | CASSFPGGGIEAFF
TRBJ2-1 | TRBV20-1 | CSARDGDGNYNEQFF
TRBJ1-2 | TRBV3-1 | CASSQASGINYGYTF
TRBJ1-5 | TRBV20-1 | CSAFLGSNQPQHF
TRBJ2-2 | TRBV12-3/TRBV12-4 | CAISPALLAGNTWELFF
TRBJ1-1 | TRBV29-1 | CSVEDRDLKAFF
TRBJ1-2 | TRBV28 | CASSEGGRGYTF
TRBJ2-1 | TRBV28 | CASSLRPIAVANNEQFF
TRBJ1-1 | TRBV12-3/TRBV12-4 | CASTPQGWLPEAFF
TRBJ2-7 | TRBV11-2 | CASSLGPLGSSYEQYF
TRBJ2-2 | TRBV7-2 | CASRGPDRANTGELFF
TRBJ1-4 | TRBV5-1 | CASSRDDNEKLFF
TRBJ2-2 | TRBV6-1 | CASSPPGARTGELFF
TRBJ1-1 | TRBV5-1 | CASSYHMNTEAFF
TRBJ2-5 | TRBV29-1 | CSVVSARRETQYF
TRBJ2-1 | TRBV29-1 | CSGWTAFNNEQFF
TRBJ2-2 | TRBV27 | CASSHMTSGGTGELFF
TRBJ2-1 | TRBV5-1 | CASSSLYLPTSGRIEQFF
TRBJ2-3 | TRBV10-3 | CAIRKSQTSTDTQYF
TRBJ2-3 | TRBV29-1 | CSAGQRSTDTQYF
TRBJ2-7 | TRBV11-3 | CASSPSRYHEQYF
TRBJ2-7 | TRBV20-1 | CSARDRRTSGNYEQYF
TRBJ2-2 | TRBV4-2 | CASSQLGTSGVTGELFF